Shown below are 5 T cell receptor beta chains from a single sample sequenced in a study of cytomegalovirus exposure and HLA in healthy donors. Use of 60 Vbeta and 13 Jbeta primers characterized the PCR. The method was immunoSEQ multiplex PCR; TCRdb's version includes in-frame clones alone and lacks a portion of them. The table lists roughly 230,000 clones, approximately 91% of them singletons. The sample consisted of PBMCs. Source of these receptors: a girl aged 2-15 years in good health and CMV-seronegative.

This chain connects TRBV28 to TRBJ2-5, with a possible D match to TRBD2 (6 bases). V dropped 7 bases and J dropped 5 bases, with 14 bases sitting between them. The CDR3 has 13 amino acids. Germline V CDR1 and CDR2: MDHEN, SYDVKM. The CDR3, as DNA: TGTGCCAGCACCACCGGGGGATCGGAGACCCAGTACTTC. Translated: CASTTGGSETQYF.

The chain is built from TRBV9 and TRBJ2-1, with a weak D call TRBD2 (6 bases). The V and J ends lost 4 bases and 9 bases respectively, with 17 bases between them. The CDR3 is 14 residues long. Germline loops: CDR1 SGDLS, CDR2 YYNGEE. As DNA, the CDR3 is TGTGCCAGCAGCTCAGAGGGGCAGCGGGCTGAGCAGTTCTTC. Protein: CASSSEGQRAEQFF.

The chain links TRBV1 to TRBJ2-1; the table's D call, TRBD2, was not checked against the DNA. TRBV1 is a listed pseudogene. The CDR3 runs 17 residues. CDR3 bases: TGCACCAGCAGCCCCCCCGAGCGGGAGACCTCCTACAATGAGCAGTTCTTC. It translates to CTSSPPERETSYNEQFF.

This rearrangement joins TRBV2 to TRBJ1-4; no definite D call. The V and J ends lost 2 bases and 8 bases respectively, with 15 bases between them. The germline gives CDR1 SNHLY, CDR2 FYNNEI. The CDR3 consists of 15 residues. For the CDR3, the DNA is TGTGCCAGCAGTGAACGGCGGGTAGGCGTAGAAAAACTGTTTTTT. This gives the protein CASSERRVGVEKLFF.

V is TRBV13 and J is TRBJ1-6, with D maybe TRBD1 (6 bases). Germline CDR1 reads PRHDT; CDR2 reads FYEKMQ (reference sequence). CDR3 length: 17 amino acids. Between the trimmed V and J ends, which lost 3 bases and 1 base, there was a span of 13 bases. The CDR3 DNA is TGTGCCAGCAGCTTTGGGGGCTCATCTTCCTATAATTCACCCCTCCACTTT. This encodes CASSFGGSSSYNSPLHF.